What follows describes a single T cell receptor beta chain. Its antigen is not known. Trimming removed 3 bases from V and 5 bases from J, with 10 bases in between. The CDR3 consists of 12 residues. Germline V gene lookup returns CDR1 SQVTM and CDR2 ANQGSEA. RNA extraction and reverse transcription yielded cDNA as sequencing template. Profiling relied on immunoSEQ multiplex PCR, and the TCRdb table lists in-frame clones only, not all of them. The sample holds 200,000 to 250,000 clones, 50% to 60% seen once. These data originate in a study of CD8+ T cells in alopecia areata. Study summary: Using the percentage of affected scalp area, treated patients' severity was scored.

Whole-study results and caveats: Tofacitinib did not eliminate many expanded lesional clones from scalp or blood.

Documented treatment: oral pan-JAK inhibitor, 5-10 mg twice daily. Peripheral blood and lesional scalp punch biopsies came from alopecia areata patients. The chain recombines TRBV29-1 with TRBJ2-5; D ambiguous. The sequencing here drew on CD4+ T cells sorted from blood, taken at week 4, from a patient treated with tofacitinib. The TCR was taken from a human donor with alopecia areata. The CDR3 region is CSVDVGVETQYF. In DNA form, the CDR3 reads TGCAGCGTTGATGTAGGAGTGGAGACCCAGTACTTC.